Sequencing of this T cell receptor beta chain was carried out in a study of blood T cells in healthy people across ages. V was pared by 7 bases and J by 6 bases, with 15 bases between. CDR3 size: 14 residues. Germline CDR1 ENHRY, CDR2 SYGVKD. A second PCR of roughly 7 to 11 cycles used a sample-barcoded 5' primer and a J-beta primer mix. MiXCR, run by TCRdb on the 5' RACE reads, gives a single entry per CDR3 protein. The profile covers about 1.6 million distinct CDR3 sequences, with roughly 32% appearing a single time and about 11% taken by the ten largest. Only one count was recorded for this clonotype.

The sequencing input was blood. This chain joins TRBV10-3 and TRBJ2-2, with D perhaps TRBD2 (7 bases). This clonotype was obtained from a woman aged 25 to 39 in good health. The CDR3 DNA reads as TGTGCCATCACGGGGGGCCAGGTGTCCGGGGAGCTGTTTTTT. This translates into CAITGGQVSGELFF.